What follows are 5 T cell receptor beta chains derived from one specimen sequenced in a study of T cells expressing NK-cell markers. With the 5' RACE reads reprocessed, TCRdb shows one record per CDR3 protein and no DNA. This sample's table reports 400,000 to 450,000 distinct CDR3 sequences. Sequenced material: blood T cells: a sorted CD56 or NKG2C T cell subset, CD4+ or CD8+ T cells, or bulk PBMC T cells (not recorded which). The receptors were gathered from a woman aged 18-70 years in good health.

V and J are TRBV19 and TRBJ2-5; TCRdb lists TRBD1, though no DNA is available to test this call. CDR3 length: 14 residues. Germline CDR1 is LNHDA and CDR2 is SQIVND (reference sequence). The CDR3 reads CASSRQGVGETQYF.

The chain combines TRBV5-1 with TRBJ1-2; TCRdb's assignment of TRBD1 cannot be checked, as there is no DNA. The CDR3 consists of 13 residues. Germline V lookup: CDR1 SGHRS, CDR2 YFSETQ. Here the CDR3 reads CASSVGQSYGYTF.

The chain carries TRBV12-3 or TRBV12-4 and TRBJ2-5. The length of the CDR3 is 13 residues. This chain's CDR3 is CASSFGLRETQYF.

This chain uses TRBV28 with TRBJ2-3; TCRdb's D call, TRBD1, is unchecked because there is no DNA. The germline V gene encodes CDR1 MDHEN and CDR2 SYDVKM. The CDR3 consists of 14 residues. The CDR3 reads CAGNRGRVSDTQYF.

The chain combines TRBV27 with TRBJ2-1; TCRdb indicates TRBD1, and absent DNA this call remains unverified. Germline loops: CDR1 MNHEY, CDR2 SMNVEV (reference sequence). The CDR3 is 18 amino acids. This CDR3 is CASYGSRWAERRYNEQFF.